The 28 T cell receptor beta chains in this list originate from one sample, sequenced in a study of human T cells and chemical hapten exposure. TCRdb called the RACE reads again in MiXCR, with one record for every CDR3 protein. This sample has just under 350,000 distinct CDR3 sequences, with roughly 6.9% found just once. Specified time point: patch test 1, 2 weeks after DPC sensitization. As for treatment: therapeutic diphenylcyclopropenone sensitization with weekly scalp DPC. Sequenced material: whole blood, taken in connection with sensitization to the hapten diphenylcyclopropenone (DPC). All receptors derive from a woman younger than 35 with alopecia areata. Some clones in this sample may be carry-over from other donors' samples.

This clonotype was observed a handful of times. The chain employs TRBV20-1 and TRBJ1-2, with D possibly being TRBD1 (5 bases). The CDR3 totals 14 residues. Between the trimmed V and J ends, which lost 1 base and 5 bases, there was a span of 14 bases. Germline V CDR1 and CDR2: DFQATT, SNEGSKA (reference sequence). The CDR3, as DNA: TGCAGTGCTAGAGCCCGGCAGGGAAGGTATGGCTACACCTTC. Amino acid sequence: CSARARQGRYGYTF.

The chain links TRBV7-2 to TRBJ1-2; a possible D gene is TRBD1 (6 bases). This CDR3 has 15 residues. The germline V gene encodes CDR1 SGHTA and CDR2 FQGNSA. V was clipped by 4 bases and J by 4 bases, with 16 bases between them. The CDR3 sequence: CASSSKDRFGYGYTF. The CDR3 DNA reads as TGTGCCAGCAGCTCAAAAGACAGGTTTGGCTATGGCTACACCTTC.

This clonotype was detected many times. This chain uses TRBV18 with TRBJ2-6; D assignment may be TRBD1 or TRBD2 (5 bases each). Germline V gene sequence: CDR1 KGHSH, CDR2 LQKENI. The CDR3 is made up of 15 amino acids. Trimming took 6 bases from V and 0 from J, leaving 9 bases between them. In DNA, the CDR3 is TGTGCCAGCTCCGGGGCGAGCTCTGGGGCCAACGTCCTGACTTTC. Translated: CASSGASSGANVLTF. The complete variable domain, with remaining parts taken from reference TRBV18 and TRBJ2-6, reads NAGVMQNPRHLVRRRGQEARLRCSPMKGHSHVYWYRQLPEEGLKFMVYLQKENIIDESGMPKERFSAEFPKEGPSILRIQQVVRGDSAAYFCASSGASSGANVLTFGAGSRLTVL.

This clonotype came up a few times. This chain joins TRBV27 and TRBJ1-4, with no clear D. The CDR3 runs to 12 residues. V gave up 5 bases and J gave up 4 bases, with 5 bases separating them. Germline V gives CDR1 MNHEY, CDR2 SMNVEV (reference sequence). CDR3 nucleotides: TGTGCCAGCAGTAGGTTTAATGAAAAACTGTTTTTT. It is translated as CASSRFNEKLFF.

The genes are TRBV12-3 or TRBV12-4 and TRBJ1-6; weak D call: TRBD1 (6 bases). The CDR3 is 14 residues long. V lost 4 bases to trimming and J lost 10 bases, with 14 bases between them. The CDR3 loop reads CASSSGTRYSPLHF. CDR3 in DNA: TGTGCCAGCAGTTCCGGGACAAGATACTCACCCCTCCACTTT.

Ten or more counts support this clonotype. V is TRBV6-5 and J is TRBJ2-3; possibly TRBD1 for D (5 bases). CDR1 MNHEY and CDR2 SVGAGI come from the germline V gene. The CDR3 consists of 13 residues. V dropped 5 bases and J dropped 7 bases, with 13 bases sitting between them. CDR3 DNA: TGTGCCAGCAGTAAGGACACAGGTCATACGCAGTATTTT. Its protein product is CASSKDTGHTQYF.

V gene TRBV9 combines with J gene TRBJ2-5; 10 nucleotides agree with TRBD2. The germline gives CDR1 SGDLS, CDR2 YYNGEE. The CDR3 contains 14 residues. V shed 2 bases and J 7 bases; nucleotides not matched to a gene: 5. CDR3 nucleotides: TGTGCCAGCAGCGTGAGCGGGGGGGCCGGGACCCAGTACTTC. Amino acids: CASSVSGGAGTQYF. Using reference TRBV9 and TRBJ2-5 for the parts outside the CDR3, the full variable domain is DSGVTQTPKHLITATGQRVTLRCSPRSGDLSVYWYQQSLDQGLQFLIQYYNGEERAKGNILERFSAQQFPDLHSELNLSSLELGDSALYFCASSVSGGAGTQYFGPGTRLLVL.

At least ten counts were recorded for this clonotype. The chain recombines TRBV28 with TRBJ2-5; 7 bases are shared with TRBD1. The V segment lost 6 bases and the J segment 2 bases; nucleotides outside the gene matches: 3. Germline CDR1 is MDHEN and CDR2 is SYDVKM. This CDR3 comprises 13 residues. Written as DNA, the CDR3 is TGTGCCAGCAGACCGGGACAGCAAGAGACCCAGTACTTC. Protein: CASRPGQQETQYF.

This clonotype was detected many times. The chain joins TRBV4-3 to TRBJ2-1; 7 nucleotides agree with TRBD1. Germline loops: CDR1 LGHNA, CDR2 YSLEER. J was trimmed by 5 bases and V by 0 bases; bases with no gene match: 1. The CDR3 is made up of 14 amino acids. DNA of the CDR3: TGCGCCAGCAGCCAAGAAGACAGGGACAATGAGCAGTTCTTC. Its protein product is CASSQEDRDNEQFF.

The table lists this clonotype with a few counts. The chain employs TRBV20-1 and TRBJ2-4; D not certain. Trimming left V 3 bases short and J 0 bases short, with 6 bases between. Germline V gene sequence: CDR1 DFQATT, CDR2 SNEGSKA (reference sequence). The length of the CDR3 is 13 residues. The CDR3 DNA reads TGCAGTGCTAGTAGGCTAGCCAAAAACATTCAGTACTTC. Translating gives CSASRLAKNIQYF.

The chain employs TRBV12-3 or TRBV12-4 and TRBJ2-2; 8 bases map to TRBD2. V lost 4 bases, J lost 6 bases, and 7 bases stayed unmatched. This CDR3 has 15 amino acids. CDR3 amino acids: CASSSIAGSAGELFF. DNA for the CDR3: TGTGCCAGCAGTTCAATAGCGGGGTCAGCCGGGGAGCTGTTTTTT.

The chain is built from TRBV29-1 and TRBJ1-1; a possible D gene is TRBD1 (6 bases). Trimming left V 4 bases short and J 0 bases short, with 15 bases between. The germline V gene encodes CDR1 SQVTM and CDR2 ANQGSEA. CDR3 size: 15 residues. The CDR3 coding sequence is TGCAGCGTTGCCCCATTAGGGGGAATGAACACTGAAGCTTTCTTT. Translation: CSVAPLGGMNTEAFF.

There are many counts of this clonotype. The chain joins TRBV12-3 or TRBV12-4 to TRBJ2-3; D unresolved. Trimming took off 2 bases at V and 4 bases at J, with 13 bases between the two ends. The CDR3 extends over 15 amino acids. The CDR3 DNA reads TGTGCCAGCAGTTTACGAGGTCTGGATGCAGATACGCAGTATTTT. Its translation is CASSLRGLDADTQYF.

This clonotype has at least ten counts. V gene TRBV15 combines with J gene TRBJ2-6; D perhaps matches TRBD2 (5 bases). The CDR3 contains 17 residues. Deletions cut 1 base from V and 0 bases from J, with 10 bases between. CDR1 LNHNV and CDR2 YYDKDF come from the germline V gene (reference sequence). The CDR3 nucleotides read TGTGCCACCAGCAGAGCGGGATTTAACTCTGGGGCCAACGTCCTGACTTTC. It yields the protein CATSRAGFNSGANVLTF.

This clonotype has a handful of counts. V gene TRBV9 combines with J gene TRBJ2-3; D is perhaps TRBD2 (7 bases). Germline CDR1 and CDR2: SGDLS and YYNGEE. The CDR3 has 16 amino acids. V was cut by 4 bases and J by 1 base, with 16 bases left in between. CDR3 sequence (DNA): TGTGCCAGCAGCCGCACGGGGGGACAAGGCACAGATACGCAGTATTTT. Its translation: CASSRTGGQGTDTQYF.

This chain links TRBV18 with TRBJ1-2; 8 positions match TRBD1. The V gene's germline CDR1 is KGHSH and CDR2 LQKENI. This CDR3 comprises 14 residues. The trim removed 3 bases at V and 6 bases at J, leaving 6 bases unmatched. The CDR3, as DNA: TGTGCCAGCTCACCCGACAGGGGAGGCGATGGCTACACCTTC. This sequence encodes CASSPDRGGDGYTF.

The chain joins TRBV5-1 to TRBJ1-6; D not certain. Trimming left V 2 bases short and J 7 bases short, with 13 bases between. Germline loops: CDR1 SGHRS, CDR2 YFSETQ. The CDR3 has 15 residues. CDR3 in amino acids: CASSLVESRNSPLHF. Here the CDR3 DNA reads TGCGCCAGCAGCTTAGTAGAGTCGCGCAATTCACCCCTCCACTTT.

Ten or more counts support this clonotype. The chain recombines TRBV2 with TRBJ2-3; TRBD1 agrees at 7 bases. Trimming cost V 9 bases and J 4 bases; bases outside gene matches: 10. Germline CDR1 reads SNHLY; CDR2 reads FYNNEI. The CDR3 has 14 amino acids. CDR3 sequence: CARTGSKFSDTQYF. DNA of the CDR3: TGTGCCAGGACAGGGTCGAAATTTTCAGATACGCAGTATTTT.

In this sample, this clonotype turned up many times. V gene TRBV5-4 combines with J gene TRBJ1-1, with TRBD1 matching 9 bases. Losses at the gene ends were 4 bases for V and 5 bases for J; bases not matched to a gene: 6. Germline lookup yields CDR1 SGHNT and CDR2 YYREEE (reference sequence). CDR3 length: 14 residues. CDR3 sequence (DNA): TGTGCCAGCAGCGTAGGGACAGGGTGGACTGAAGCTTTCTTT. The encoded protein is CASSVGTGWTEAFF.

In this sample, this clonotype turned up many times. The chain couples TRBV11-2 to TRBJ2-3; possible D gene TRBD2, 6 bases. V was pared by 3 bases and J by 6 bases, with 16 bases between. This CDR3 has 15 residues. The germline V gene has CDR1 SGHAT and CDR2 FQNNGV. The CDR3 DNA sequence: TGTGCCAGCAGCTTGGGACTTGCTACCCGTGATACGCAGTATTTT. This gives the protein CASSLGLATRDTQYF.

This clonotype was recorded a few times. The genes are TRBV29-1 and TRBJ1-2; a weak D match, TRBD1 (5 bases). The CDR3 has 15 amino acids. Trimming took 2 bases from V and 4 from J, leaving 17 bases between them. The germline gives CDR1 SQVTM, CDR2 ANQGSEA. The CDR3: CSVETGRVDPYGYTF. For the CDR3, the DNA is TGCAGCGTTGAAACAGGCAGGGTCGACCCCTATGGCTACACCTTC. Full variable domain (missing parts from reference TRBV29-1 and TRBJ1-2): SAVISQKPSRDICQRGTSLTIQCQVDSQVTMMFWYRQQPGQSLTLIATANQGSEATYESGFVIDKFPISRPNLTFSTLTVSNMSPEDSSIYLCSVETGRVDPYGYTFGSGTRLTVV.

This clonotype was observed a few times. DNA of the CDR3: TGTGCCAGCAGTTATCAGGGGGGCCCCTACGAGCAGTACTTC. It yields the protein CASSYQGGPYEQYF. This rearrangement joins TRBV6-5 to TRBJ2-7; tentative D call: TRBD1 (7 bases). The CDR3 is made up of 14 amino acids. Trimming left V 3 bases short and J 2 bases short, with 11 bases between. Germline V lookup: CDR1 MNHEY, CDR2 SVGAGI.

The count of this clonotype is one. V and J are TRBV6-2 or TRBV6-3 and TRBJ2-5; weak D call: TRBD1 (5 bases). The germline gives CDR1 MNHEY, CDR2 SVGEGT. The length of the CDR3 is 11 residues. V was shortened by 8 bases and J by 3 bases, with 7 bases between the two germline ends. The CDR3 spells CASGAEETQYF. CDR3 nucleotide sequence: TGTGCCAGCGGGGCGGAAGAGACCCAGTACTTC.

This clonotype was counted many times. V usage is TRBV12-5 and J usage is TRBJ2-1, with D unclear. CDR1 LGHNT and CDR2 FRNRAP come from the germline V gene. V was pared by 0 bases and J by 7 bases, with 4 bases between. The CDR3 sequence is 12 residues long. CDR3 sequence (DNA): TGTGCTAGTGGTTTGGTACGGAATGAGCAGTTCTTC. Residues: CASGLVRNEQFF.

The table lists this clonotype with many counts. The chain couples TRBV6-2 or TRBV6-3 to TRBJ2-3; D perhaps matches TRBD1 (5 bases). V shed 2 bases and J shed 2 bases, with 14 bases lying between them. This CDR3 is built from 16 residues. CDR1 MNHEY and CDR2 SVGEGT come from the germline V gene. CDR3 residues: CASSYDSRRDTDTQYF. CDR3 bases: TGTGCCAGCAGTTACGACAGCCGTCGAGACACAGATACGCAGTATTTT.

This clonotype was seen a handful of times. The chain recombines TRBV7-2 with TRBJ2-1; 9 positions match TRBD2. V lost 5 bases to trimming and J lost 3 bases; unmatched junction nucleotides: 11. This CDR3 is built from 17 residues. Germline assignment: CDR1 SGHTA and CDR2 FQGNSA. CDR3 protein: CASSPPRLRGGYNEQFF. DNA of the CDR3: TGTGCCAGCAGCCCTCCCAGGTTGCGGGGGGGCTACAATGAGCAGTTCTTC.

This sequence joins TRBV6-2 or TRBV6-3 and TRBJ2-6, with D possibly being TRBD1 (6 bases). Germline V gene lookup returns CDR1 MNHEY and CDR2 SVGEGT. The ends were cut back, 5 bases at V and 1 base at J, with 15 bases in the middle. There are 17 residues in the CDR3. CDR3 region: CASSRRGQWSGANVLTF. The CDR3 DNA sequence: TGTGCCAGCAGTCGCAGGGGTCAATGGTCTGGGGCCAACGTCCTGACTTTC.

This clonotype has just a few counts. CDR3: CASSRQLGTDTQYF. The DNA for the CDR3 is TGTGCCAGCAGCCGACAGCTGGGCACAGATACGCAGTATTTT. This chain links TRBV7-9 with TRBJ2-3; maybe TRBD1 (5 bases). Germline CDR1 reads SEHNR; CDR2 reads FQNEAQ (reference sequence). The CDR3 sequence is 14 residues long. Trimming pared 5 bases from V and 1 base from J, leaving 10 bases between.